Presented here are 17 T cell receptor beta chains from one specimen sequenced in a study of T-cell memory formation after mild COVID-19. TCRdb re-derived calls from the 5' RACE reads in MiXCR, one entry per CDR3 protein. The data hold 250,000 to 400,000 distinct CDR3 sequences, with over 11% observed a single time. Sequenced sample: PBMCs or a T cell subset sorted from them (not recorded which). The receptors derive from a man aged 18-30 years who had mild COVID-19 (a few samples of this study predate the infection). Cell type and time point are not known.

This clonotype turned up a few times. V gene TRBV29-1 combines with J gene TRBJ2-5, with D unresolved. Trimming took off 1 base at V and 6 bases at J, with 6 bases between the two ends. This CDR3 is 11 amino acids long. Germline-derived CDR1 and CDR2 are SQVTM and ANQGSEA. CDR3 protein: CSVEGGKTQYF. CDR3 nucleotide sequence: TGCAGCGTTGAAGGCGGAAAGACCCAGTACTTC.

The chain is built from TRBV6-2 or TRBV6-3 and TRBJ1-2, with D perhaps TRBD1 (6 bases). The length of the CDR3 is 13 residues. The germline V gene has CDR1 MNHEY and CDR2 SVGEGT. The V and J ends lost 5 bases and 4 bases respectively, with 11 bases between them. CDR3 residues: CASSQGTFYGYTF. In DNA form, the CDR3 reads TGTGCCAGCAGTCAGGGGACCTTCTATGGCTACACCTTC.

This clonotype was counted only a few times. This chain links TRBV6-2 or TRBV6-3 with TRBJ1-1; possible D gene TRBD1, 6 bases. V lost 7 bases to trimming and J lost 8 bases, with 20 bases between them. The CDR3 consists of 14 residues. The germline gives CDR1 MNHEY, CDR2 SVGEGT. CDR3 sequence: CASILRLTGAEAFF. CDR3 in DNA: TGTGCCAGCATCCTGAGGTTGACAGGCGCCGAAGCTTTCTTT.

This clonotype came up a few times. The chain carries TRBV7-2 and TRBJ1-2; D is uncertain. Germline V gives CDR1 SGHTA, CDR2 FQGNSA. The germline V and J ends were trimmed by 5 bases and 8 bases, with 18 bases remaining between them. The CDR3 loop spans 14 amino acids. The CDR3 here is CASSPYRPSKGYTF. DNA of the CDR3: TGTGCCAGCAGCCCTTACCGACCTTCTAAGGGCTACACCTTC.

The DNA for the CDR3 is TGTGCCAGCAGCTTGGTGGACAGCATCTCGGAGCAGTACGTC. Translating gives CASSLVDSISEQYV. This rearrangement joins TRBV5-6 to TRBJ2-7; tentatively, D is TRBD1 (6 bases). V lost 0 bases and J 7 bases, leaving 14 bases between the germline ends. The CDR3 length is 14 residues. Germline V gene sequence: CDR1 SGHDT, CDR2 YYEEEE.

This chain uses TRBV5-1 with TRBJ2-7; D unresolved. The V end lost 0 bases, the J end lost 2 bases, and 18 bases lay between the germline ends. Germline V gene lookup returns CDR1 SGHRS and CDR2 YFSETQ. CDR3 length: 17 amino acids. This CDR3 reads CASSLGNLRTATYEQYF. Here the CDR3 DNA reads TGCGCCAGCAGCTTGGGAAACCTACGGACCGCAACCTACGAGCAGTACTTC.

This clonotype was detected a few times. This chain links TRBV4-1 with TRBJ1-3, with D uncertain. CDR3 size: 12 residues. The V gene's germline CDR1 is MGHRA and CDR2 YSYEKL. The V end was cut by 3 bases, the J end by 3 bases, with 3 bases between. CDR3 residues: CASSQFGNTIYF. In DNA form, the CDR3 reads TGCGCCAGCAGCCAGTTTGGAAACACCATATATTTT.

CDR3 sequence: CASSQENSTGRTDTQYF. CDR3 sequence (DNA): TGCGCCAGCAGCCAAGAGAATTCGACAGGCCGCACAGATACGCAGTATTTT. This chain uses TRBV4-1 with TRBJ2-3; the D gene is possibly TRBD1 (6 bases). Per the germline V gene, CDR1 is MGHRA and CDR2 is YSYEKL. The germline V and J ends were trimmed by 0 bases and 1 base, with 14 bases remaining between them. The CDR3 consists of 17 residues.

This clonotype was seen more than once but under ten times. CDR3 coding DNA: TGCGCCTCGGCAGGGGAATGGAGCATGAACACTGAAGCTTTCTTT. Amino acids: CASAGEWSMNTEAFF. This chain connects TRBV5-1 to TRBJ1-1; D might be TRBD1 (6 bases). The ends were cut back, 10 bases at V and 0 bases at J, with 19 bases in the middle. The CDR3 contains 15 residues. Germline CDR1 and CDR2: SGHRS and YFSETQ.

This clonotype has more than one count but fewer than ten. This chain links TRBV7-9 with TRBJ1-2; D possibly corresponds to TRBD1 (6 bases). V lost 3 bases and J lost 4, with 9 bases in between. The CDR3 has 13 amino acids. Germline values: CDR1 SEHNR, CDR2 FQNEAQ (reference sequence). CDR3 in DNA: TGTGCCAGCAGCTTGGACAGTGCCTATGGCTACACCTTC. As protein: CASSLDSAYGYTF.

This clonotype has only a few counts. This chain links TRBV7-2 with TRBJ2-1; D not certain. Germline CDR1 SGHTA, CDR2 FQGNSA. The ends were cut back, 4 bases at V and 1 base at J, with 11 bases in the middle. CDR3 size: 15 residues. CDR3 DNA sequence: TGTGCCAGCAGCTCCCGCTGGGGATCCTACAATGAGCAGTTCTTC. This gives the protein CASSSRWGSYNEQFF. Filled out from reference TRBV7-2 and TRBJ2-1, the complete variable domain reads GAGVSQSPSNKVTEKGKDVELRCDPISGHTALYWYRQSLGQGLEFLIYFQGNSAPDKSGLPSDRFSAERTGGSVSTLTIQRTQQEDSAVYLCASSSRWGSYNEQFFGPGTRLTVL.

This clonotype was detected a few times. This CDR3 reads CSAHLSGESWEQYV. CDR3 DNA: TGCAGTGCGCACCTGAGCGGGGAGTCTTGGGAGCAGTACGTC. The chain is built from TRBV20-1 and TRBJ2-7; TRBD2 aligns across 7 bases. Germline CDR1 is DFQATT and CDR2 is SNEGSKA (reference sequence). This CDR3 has 14 residues. Trimming took 6 bases from V and 7 from J; bases not matched to a gene: 15.

This chain links TRBV6-1 with TRBJ2-5; 7 nucleotides line up with TRBD2. The CDR3 runs to 13 residues. Germline assignment: CDR1 MNHNS and CDR2 SASEGT. With V trimmed by 6 bases and J by 6 bases, 7 bases remained unmatched. DNA for the CDR3: TGTGCCAGCAGCTGGACTAGAACTCAGACCCAGTACTTC. This codes for CASSWTRTQTQYF.

The chain couples TRBV27 to TRBJ1-1, with a possible D match to TRBD1 (5 bases). V shed 6 bases and J shed 6 bases, with 11 bases lying between them. Germline CDR1 MNHEY, CDR2 SMNVEV (reference sequence). This CDR3 has 12 residues. The CDR3 sequence: CASSSDRSEAFF. The CDR3 nucleotides are TGTGCCAGCAGCTCAGACAGATCTGAAGCTTTCTTT.

This chain links TRBV6-5 with TRBJ1-2, with TRBD1 identical over 9 bases. The CDR3 spans 15 residues. Germline CDR1 MNHEY, CDR2 SVGAGI. V shed 4 bases and J 8 bases; nucleotides not matched to a gene: 11. This CDR3 reads CASSSTSGTGQGYTF. For the CDR3, the DNA is TGTGCCAGCAGTTCAACGTCGGGGACAGGGCAAGGCTACACCTTC.

This clonotype came up a few times. V usage is TRBV20-1 and J usage is TRBJ2-6; unclear D gene. Between the trimmed V and J ends, which lost 1 base and 2 bases, there was a span of 12 bases. The CDR3 loop spans 16 amino acids. CDR1 DFQATT and CDR2 SNEGSKA come from the germline V gene (reference sequence). The CDR3 nucleotides read TGCAGTGCTAGAGGACACTCCCTGCCTGGGGCCAACGTCCTGACTTTC. Translation gives CSARGHSLPGANVLTF.

A few counts support this clonotype. The J gene is TRBJ2-1, the V gene TRBV11-2, with TRBD2 identical over 11 bases. From germline, CDR1 is SGHAT and CDR2 FQNNGV. The V and J ends lost 6 bases and 3 bases, in that order; junction bases with no gene match: 7. The CDR3 covers 16 residues. CDR3 in amino acids: CASRQLAGANYNEQFF. The CDR3 DNA reads TGTGCCAGCAGGCAACTAGCGGGGGCGAACTACAATGAGCAGTTCTTC. Full variable domain (rest looked up from reference TRBV11-2 and TRBJ2-1): EAGVAQSPRYKIIEKRQSVAFWCNPISGHATLYWYQQILGQGPKLLIQFQNNGVVDDSQLPKDRFSAERLKGVDSTLKIQPAKLEDSAVYLCASRQLAGANYNEQFFGPGTRLTVL.